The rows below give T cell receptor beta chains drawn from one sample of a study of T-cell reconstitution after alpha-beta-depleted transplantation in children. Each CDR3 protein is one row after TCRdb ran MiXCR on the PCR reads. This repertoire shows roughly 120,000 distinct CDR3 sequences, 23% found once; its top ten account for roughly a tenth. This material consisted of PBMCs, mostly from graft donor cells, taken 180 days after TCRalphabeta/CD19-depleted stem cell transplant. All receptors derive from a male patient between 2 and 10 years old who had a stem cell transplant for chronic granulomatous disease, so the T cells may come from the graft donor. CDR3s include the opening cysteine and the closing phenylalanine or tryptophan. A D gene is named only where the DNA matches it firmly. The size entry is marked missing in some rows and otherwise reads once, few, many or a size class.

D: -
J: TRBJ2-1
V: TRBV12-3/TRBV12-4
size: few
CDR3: CASSLGQTYNEQFF
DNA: TGTGCCAGCAGTTTAGGTCAAACTTACAATGAGCAGTTCTTC

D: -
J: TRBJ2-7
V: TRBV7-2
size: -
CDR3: CASSFSNYEQYF
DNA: TGTGCCAGCAGCTTTTCTAACTACGAGCAGTACTTC

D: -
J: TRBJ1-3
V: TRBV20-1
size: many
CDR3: CSARDIEGSGNTIYF
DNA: TGCAGTGCTAGAGACATAGAGGGCAGTGGAAACACCATATATTTT

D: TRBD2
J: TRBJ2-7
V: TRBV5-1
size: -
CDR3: CANTTSGRSYEQYF
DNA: TGCGCCAACACCACTAGCGGTCGCTCCTACGAGCAGTACTTC

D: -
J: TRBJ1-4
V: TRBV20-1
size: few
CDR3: CSATQGMTNEKLFF
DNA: TGCAGTGCAACCCAGGGGATGACTAATGAAAAACTGTTTTTT

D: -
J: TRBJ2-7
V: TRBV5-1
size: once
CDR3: CASSPREKVAGDLFYEQYF
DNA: TGCGCCAGCAGTCCACGGGAGAAGGTAGCAGGAGATCTGTTTTACGAGCAGTACTTC

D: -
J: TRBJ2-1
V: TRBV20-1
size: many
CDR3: CSARGAHNEQFF
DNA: TGCAGTGCTAGAGGGGCTCACAATGAGCAGTTCTTC

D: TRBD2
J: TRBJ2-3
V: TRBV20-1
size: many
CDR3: CSAIASGGKADTQYF
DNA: TGCAGTGCAATCGCTAGCGGGGGGAAGGCAGATACGCAGTATTTT

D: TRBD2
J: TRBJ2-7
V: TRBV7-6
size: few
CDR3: CASSPMTSGPYEQYF
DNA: TGTGCCAGCAGCCCGATGACTAGCGGACCCTACGAGCAGTACTTC

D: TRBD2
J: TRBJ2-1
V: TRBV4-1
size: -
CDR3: CASSLSALAGAEQFF
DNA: TGCGCCAGCAGCCTAAGTGCGCTAGCGGGAGCTGAGCAGTTCTTC

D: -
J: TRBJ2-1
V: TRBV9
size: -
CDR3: CASSMGGSSYNEQFF
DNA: TGTGCCAGCAGCATGGGAGGTAGCTCCTACAATGAGCAGTTCTTC

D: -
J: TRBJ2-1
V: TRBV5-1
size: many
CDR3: CASSLGPIYNEQFF
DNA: TGCGCCAGCAGCTTGGGACCGATATACAATGAGCAGTTCTTC

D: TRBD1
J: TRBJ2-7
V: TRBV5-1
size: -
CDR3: CASSWGQGIHEQYF
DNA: TGCGCCAGCAGCTGGGGACAGGGAATTCACGAGCAGTACTTC

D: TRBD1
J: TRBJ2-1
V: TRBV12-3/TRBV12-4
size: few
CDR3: CASSPSGTGGYNEQFF
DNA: TGTGCCAGCAGTCCCTCCGGGACAGGGGGTTACAATGAGCAGTTCTTC

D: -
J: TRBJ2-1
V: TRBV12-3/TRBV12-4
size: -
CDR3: CASSLEGSRGQFF
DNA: TGTGCCAGCAGTTTAGAGGGCTCCAGGGGGCAGTTCTTC

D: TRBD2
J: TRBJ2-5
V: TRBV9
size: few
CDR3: CASNSGSSLWETQYF
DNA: TGTGCCAGTAATAGCGGGAGCTCCCTGTGGGAGACCCAGTACTTC

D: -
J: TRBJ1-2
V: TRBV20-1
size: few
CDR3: CSARDTLGGDYGYTF
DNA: TGCAGTGCTAGAGACACCCTCGGTGGGGACTATGGCTACACCTTC

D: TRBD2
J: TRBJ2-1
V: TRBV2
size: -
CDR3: CTSSLEGLAGGPWYNEQFF
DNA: TGTACCAGCAGTTTAGAGGGACTAGCGGGAGGGCCTTGGTACAATGAGCAGTTCTTC

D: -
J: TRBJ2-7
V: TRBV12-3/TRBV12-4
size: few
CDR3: CASSRSGRGYEQYF
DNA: TGTGCCAGCAGTCGCTCGGGACGGGGATACGAGCAGTACTTC

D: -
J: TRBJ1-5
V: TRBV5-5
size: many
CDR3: CASSMGRNSNQPQHF
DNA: TGTGCCAGCAGCATGGGGCGAAATAGCAATCAGCCCCAGCATTTT

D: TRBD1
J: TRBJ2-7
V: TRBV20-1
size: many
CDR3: CSARGDRGLDVYEQYF
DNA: TGCAGTGCTAGAGGTGACAGGGGGCTGGACGTCTACGAGCAGTACTTC

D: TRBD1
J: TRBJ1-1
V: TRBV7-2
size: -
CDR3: CASSAGDRASGEAFF
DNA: TGTGCCAGCAGCGCAGGGGACAGGGCATCGGGTGAAGCTTTCTTT

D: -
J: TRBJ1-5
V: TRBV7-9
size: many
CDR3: CASSQGPYQPQHF
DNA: TGTGCCAGTTCACAGGGACCCTACCAGCCCCAGCATTTT

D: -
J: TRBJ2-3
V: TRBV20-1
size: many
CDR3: CSARTGTLAGDTQYF
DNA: TGCAGTGCTAGAACCGGGACCCTAGCAGGGGATACGCAGTATTTT

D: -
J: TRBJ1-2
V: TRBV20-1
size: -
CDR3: CSARAAYGYTF
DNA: TGCAGTGCTAGGGCCGCCTATGGCTACACCTTC

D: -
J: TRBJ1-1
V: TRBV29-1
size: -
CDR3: CSVSGKWDTEAFF
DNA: TGCAGCGTTTCAGGGAAATGGGACACTGAAGCTTTCTTT

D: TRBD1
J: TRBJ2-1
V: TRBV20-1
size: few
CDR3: CSAFGEGQGYNEQFF
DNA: TGCAGTGCCTTCGGGGAGGGACAGGGGTACAATGAGCAGTTCTTC